Listed below are T cell receptor beta chains from one sample, sequenced in a study of response to subunit inactivated influenza vaccine. MiXCR was run by TCRdb on the RT-PCR reads, yielding one entry per CDR3 protein. The table has about 480,000 distinct CDR3 sequences, over 9.5% seen once. Sequenced here: PBMCs from blood, sampled roughly 45 days after vaccination. These receptor sequences come from a man over 45 who received an inactivated influenza vaccine. Each CDR3 is given with its conserved first and last residue. D genes are given only for firm matches. Not all rows give a size; the values are once, few, many and, for expanded clones, a class.

v_call: TRBV15; clone_size: -; j_call: TRBJ2-5; d_call: -; cdr3_aa: CATSRDRYNNLETQYF; cdr3_nt: TGTGCCACCAGCAGAGATAGGTACAACAACTTAGAGACCCAGTACTTC
v_call: TRBV6-5; clone_size: few; j_call: TRBJ2-7; d_call: -; cdr3_aa: CASSYSRGGGGERNEQYF; cdr3_nt: TGTGCCAGCAGTTACTCGAGAGGGGGTGGTGGGGAAAGGAACGAGCAGTACTTC
v_call: TRBV4-2; clone_size: -; j_call: TRBJ1-5; d_call: TRBD1; cdr3_aa: CASSQEGTGGDQPQHF; cdr3_nt: TGTGCCAGCAGCCAAGAAGGGACAGGGGGCGATCAGCCCCAGCATTTT
v_call: TRBV6-2/TRBV6-3; clone_size: -; j_call: TRBJ2-7; d_call: -; cdr3_aa: CASSALRGTYEQYF; cdr3_nt: TGTGCCAGCAGTGCGCTCAGGGGGACTTACGAGCAGTACTTC
v_call: TRBV5-1; clone_size: -; j_call: TRBJ1-2; d_call: TRBD1; cdr3_aa: CASSFDRDGYTF; cdr3_nt: TGCGCCAGCAGCTTCGACAGGGACGGCTACACCTTC
v_call: TRBV18; clone_size: -; j_call: TRBJ2-4; d_call: -; cdr3_aa: CASSPGAVNIQYF; cdr3_nt: TGTGCCAGCTCCCCGGGGGCAGTAAACATTCAGTACTTC
v_call: TRBV4-3; clone_size: many; j_call: TRBJ1-4; d_call: -; cdr3_aa: CASSLTATNEKLFF; cdr3_nt: TGCGCCAGCAGCCTGACTGCAACTAATGAAAAACTGTTTTTT
v_call: TRBV7-9; clone_size: many; j_call: TRBJ2-7; d_call: -; cdr3_aa: CASSFSAGGDYEQYF; cdr3_nt: TGTGCCAGCAGCTTTTCGGCAGGTGGGGACTACGAGCAGTACTTC
v_call: TRBV20-1; clone_size: many; j_call: TRBJ1-5; d_call: TRBD1; cdr3_aa: CSARDLTGGVDQPQHF; cdr3_nt: TGCAGTGCTAGAGACCTAACAGGGGGGGTCGATCAGCCCCAGCATTTT
v_call: TRBV13; clone_size: -; j_call: TRBJ1-2; d_call: -; cdr3_aa: CASSLGGSLIYGYTF; cdr3_nt: TGTGCCAGCAGCTTAGGAGGGAGTTTGATCTATGGCTACACCTTC
v_call: TRBV4-2; clone_size: few; j_call: TRBJ1-4; d_call: TRBD1; cdr3_aa: CASSQAGQGFNEKLFF; cdr3_nt: TGTGCCAGCAGCCAAGCCGGACAGGGCTTTAATGAAAAACTGTTTTTT
v_call: TRBV20-1; clone_size: many; j_call: TRBJ1-6; d_call: -; cdr3_aa: CSARARGGNSPLHF; cdr3_nt: TGCAGTGCTAGAGCCCGAGGGGGAAATTCACCCCTCCACTTT
v_call: TRBV5-5; clone_size: few; j_call: TRBJ2-3; d_call: -; cdr3_aa: CASNFHTDTQYF; cdr3_nt: TGTGCCAGCAACTTCCACACAGATACGCAGTATTTT
v_call: TRBV12-3/TRBV12-4; clone_size: -; j_call: TRBJ1-1; d_call: TRBD1; cdr3_aa: CASNRGSGEAFF; cdr3_nt: TGTGCCAGCAACAGGGGTAGTGGTGAAGCTTTCTTT
v_call: TRBV2; clone_size: few; j_call: TRBJ2-7; d_call: -; cdr3_aa: CASGSSESYEQYF; cdr3_nt: TGTGCCAGCGGGTCTAGCGAATCCTACGAGCAGTACTTC
v_call: TRBV7-2; clone_size: -; j_call: TRBJ1-5; d_call: -; cdr3_aa: CASSPEATRAQHF; cdr3_nt: TGTGCCAGCAGCCCGGAAGCGACGAGGGCCCAGCATTTT
v_call: TRBV24-1; clone_size: few; j_call: TRBJ2-3; d_call: TRBD2; cdr3_aa: CATSARTSFTDTQYF; cdr3_nt: TGTGCCACCAGTGCAAGGACTAGCTTCACAGATACGCAGTATTTT
v_call: TRBV6-5; clone_size: -; j_call: TRBJ2-5; d_call: -; cdr3_aa: CASSYSTQRTQYF; cdr3_nt: TGTGCCAGCAGTTACTCGACACAGAGGACCCAGTACTTC
v_call: TRBV7-2; clone_size: -; j_call: TRBJ1-2; d_call: TRBD1; cdr3_aa: CASSSRQGLHGYTF; cdr3_nt: TGTGCCAGCAGCTCGAGACAGGGATTGCATGGCTACACCTTC
v_call: TRBV18; clone_size: many; j_call: TRBJ2-5; d_call: -; cdr3_aa: CASSPKETQYF; cdr3_nt: TGTGCCAGCAGCCCAAAAGAGACCCAGTACTTC
v_call: TRBV15; clone_size: many; j_call: TRBJ2-7; d_call: -; cdr3_aa: CATSRGRGGGGEQYF; cdr3_nt: TGTGCCACCAGCCGAGGGCGGGGAGGAGGGGGTGAGCAGTACTTC
v_call: TRBV5-1; clone_size: few; j_call: TRBJ2-7; d_call: -; cdr3_aa: CASSREVLDEQYF; cdr3_nt: TGCGCCAGCTCAAGAGAGGTTCTCGACGAGCAGTACTTC
v_call: TRBV3-1; clone_size: -; j_call: TRBJ2-4; d_call: -; cdr3_aa: CASSQAAKNIQYF; cdr3_nt: TGTGCCAGCAGCCAAGCAGCGAAAAACATTCAGTACTTC
v_call: TRBV11-2; clone_size: few; j_call: TRBJ2-1; d_call: -; cdr3_aa: CASSTGVSGAVEQFF; cdr3_nt: TGTGCCAGCAGCACAGGGGTTAGCGGGGCTGTTGAGCAGTTCTTC
v_call: TRBV11-2; clone_size: -; j_call: TRBJ2-1; d_call: TRBD2; cdr3_aa: CASSLLVAGPYNEQFF; cdr3_nt: TGTGCCAGCAGCTTATTGGTAGCGGGGCCCTACAATGAGCAGTTCTTC
v_call: TRBV6-2/TRBV6-3; clone_size: -; j_call: TRBJ1-3; d_call: -; cdr3_aa: CASSYSPFSGNTIYF; cdr3_nt: TGTGCCAGCAGTTACTCGCCCTTCTCTGGAAACACCATATATTTT
v_call: TRBV24-1; clone_size: few; j_call: TRBJ2-1; d_call: TRBD2; cdr3_aa: CATSDLVSGRIEQFF; cdr3_nt: TGTGCCACCAGTGATTTAGTTAGCGGGAGGATTGAGCAGTTCTTC
v_call: TRBV4-1; clone_size: -; j_call: TRBJ2-1; d_call: TRBD2; cdr3_aa: CASSQSAGQPPTSGRHNEQIF; cdr3_nt: TGCGCCAGCAGCCAATCCGCCGGACAGCCACCAACTAGCGGGAGGCACAATGAGCAGATCTTC
v_call: TRBV4-3; clone_size: -; j_call: TRBJ2-5; d_call: TRBD2; cdr3_aa: CASSQHWSGSQTQYF; cdr3_nt: TGCGCCAGCAGCCAACACTGGAGCGGGAGCCAGACCCAGTACTTC
v_call: TRBV12-3/TRBV12-4; clone_size: -; j_call: TRBJ2-3; d_call: TRBD2; cdr3_aa: CASSTSGVKDTQYF; cdr3_nt: TGTGCCAGCAGTACTAGCGGGGTGAAAGATACGCAGTATTTT
v_call: TRBV6-5; clone_size: many; j_call: TRBJ2-7; d_call: TRBD2; cdr3_aa: CASRYSGESSYEQYF; cdr3_nt: TGTGCCAGCAGATATAGCGGGGAGAGCTCCTACGAGCAGTACTTC
v_call: TRBV12-3/TRBV12-4; clone_size: many; j_call: TRBJ2-2; d_call: -; cdr3_aa: CASRKGRASGELFF; cdr3_nt: TGTGCCAGCAGAAAGGGGCGTGCTTCCGGGGAGCTGTTTTTT
v_call: TRBV5-6; clone_size: many; j_call: TRBJ2-1; d_call: -; cdr3_aa: CASSLEARTSENEQFF; cdr3_nt: TGTGCCAGCAGCTTGGAGGCCAGGACGTCGGAAAATGAGCAGTTCTTC
v_call: TRBV15; clone_size: few; j_call: TRBJ1-5; d_call: -; cdr3_aa: CATSRDLGLPTYQPQHF; cdr3_nt: TGTGCCACCAGCAGAGATCTGGGACTTCCGACCTATCAGCCCCAGCATTTT
v_call: TRBV15; clone_size: few; j_call: TRBJ1-5; d_call: -; cdr3_aa: CATSWGSNQPQHF; cdr3_nt: TGTGCCACCAGCTGGGGCTCGAATCAGCCCCAGCATTTT
v_call: TRBV29-1; clone_size: -; j_call: TRBJ1-2; d_call: -; cdr3_aa: CSVEDPGSYGYTF; cdr3_nt: TGCAGCGTTGAAGACCCGGGAAGTTATGGCTACACCTTC
v_call: TRBV6-1; clone_size: many; j_call: TRBJ2-3; d_call: -; cdr3_aa: CASGKGNLPDTQYF; cdr3_nt: TGTGCCAGCGGGAAGGGTAACTTACCAGATACGCAGTATTTT
v_call: TRBV3-1; clone_size: -; j_call: TRBJ1-6; d_call: -; cdr3_aa: CASSRGVGYNSPLHF; cdr3_nt: TGTGCCAGCAGCCGGGGGGTAGGCTATAATTCACCCCTCCACTTT